Listed below are T cell receptor beta chains from one sample, sequenced in a study of vaccination and CD4 T cells after COVID-19. These receptors' antigens are unknown. TCRdb used MiXCR to reprocess the PCR reads, holding one entry per CDR3 protein. The profile shows more than 7,500 distinct CDR3 sequences, roughly 50% of them singletons. Specimen: CD4+ T cells from blood, cultured in vitro. Receptors were obtained from a human donor who had recovered from COVID-19. CDR3s include the opening cysteine and the closing phenylalanine or tryptophan.

>TRBV2
CASNVQGLNQPQHF
>TRBV5-8
CASSNGNQETQYF
>TRBV27
CASRHILKPTYEQYF
>TRBV20-1
CSAPEGEPFQETQYF
>TRBV20-1
CSATKQGAVGNQPQHF
>TRBV19
CASSIDRGNDEQYF
>TRBV20-1
CSARVDRIHNEQFF
>TRBV6-1
CASTQGLAGVIDTQYF
>TRBV27
CASIPSRGRKAFF
>TRBV10-3
CAISNTDTQYF
>TRBV30
CAWSVRVLSPDTEAFF
>TRBV12-3/TRBV12-4
CASSLGGSYTF
>TRBV11-2
CASTRGLNYGYTF
>TRBV19
CASRIYDRSKNYGYTF
>TRBV6-1
CASSVYTSGRRHEQFF
>TRBV27
CASSLTRLGSYEQYF
>TRBV20-1
CSARVLARDTQYF
>TRBV19
CASKLQGYGYTF